The 14 T cell receptor beta chains below come from one sample, sequenced in a study of preoperative IRX-2 immunotherapy in early breast cancer (dated by TCRdb to about 2019). Libraries were prepared through the immunoSEQ multiplex PCR assay. As stored in TCRdb, this immuneACCESS dataset retains in-frame rearrangements with V and J assigned. A fraction of the clones does not appear; measured against another copy, unresolved V genes explain less than half of the discrepancy, and the remainder lacks a known reason. The sample table shows 30,000 or so clones, and around 90% are seen once. 9.8% of the sample comes from the top ten. This specimen's treatment or condition label, per the study, means: preoperative locoregional IRX-2 cytokine immunotherapy. The specimen was obtained from a patient treated with IRX-2 immunotherapy. Source of these receptors: a human donor with breast cancer.

This rearrangement joins TRBV2 to TRBJ2-7; D gene ambiguous. This CDR3 is 15 amino acids long. Germline CDR1 SNHLY, CDR2 FYNNEI. The ends were cut back, 0 bases at V and 2 bases at J, with 11 bases in the middle. The DNA of the CDR3 is TGTGCCAGCAGTGAAGCCCCCACGGCAACCTACGAGCAGTACTTC. Translation: CASSEAPTATYEQYF.

V gene TRBV18 combines with J gene TRBJ2-7; TRBD1 matches 9 bases. The CDR3 consists of 14 residues. CDR1 is KGHSH, CDR2 LQKENI, per germline. V dropped 4 bases and J dropped 2; count of bases not matched to a gene: 3. This chain's CDR3 is CASSLDRGAYEQYF. The CDR3 region has the DNA TGTGCCAGCTCACTCGACAGGGGGGCCTACGAGCAGTACTTC.

The chain combines TRBV18 with TRBJ1-2, with D maybe TRBD1 (6 bases). This CDR3 region has 13 residues. Germline lookup yields CDR1 KGHSH and CDR2 LQKENI. The germline V and J ends were trimmed by 2 bases and 6 bases, with 10 bases remaining between them. In nucleotides, the CDR3 is TGTGCCAGCTCACCAAGATCAGGGGATGGCTACACCTTC. Translated: CASSPRSGDGYTF.

This clone was seen a handful of times. The chain is built from TRBV29-1 and TRBJ1-2, with 8 bases that match TRBD1. Germline CDR1 and CDR2: SQVTM and ANQGSEA. J gave up 6 bases and V 4 bases, and 7 bases lay outside the gene matches. The CDR3 spans 13 residues. This CDR3 is CSVGRQGQDGYTF. The CDR3, as DNA: TGCAGCGTTGGTCGACAGGGGCAGGATGGCTACACCTTC.

The V gene is TRBV7-9, the J gene TRBJ2-1; D gene uncertain. The V end was cut by 4 bases, the J end by 6 bases, with 10 bases between. The CDR3 is 13 residues long. In germline, CDR1 is SEHNR, CDR2 FQNEAQ (reference sequence). CDR3 region: CASSSTGPNEQFF. CDR3 DNA sequence: TGTGCCAGCAGCTCCACGGGCCCCAATGAGCAGTTCTTC.

The V call is TRBV14, the J call TRBJ2-7; TRBD1 matches at 11 bases. V dropped 4 bases and J dropped 2; count of bases not matched to a gene: 4. CDR1 is SGHDN, CDR2 FVKESK, per germline. The CDR3 is 15 amino acids. The DNA for the CDR3 is TGTGCCAGCAGCCCCTGGGGACAGGGGGCCTACGAGCAGTACTTC. Encoded protein: CASSPWGQGAYEQYF.

The chain uses TRBV5-6 and TRBJ1-6; TRBD1 might be the D (5 bases). V was trimmed by 0 bases and J by 6 bases, leaving 13 bases between them. CDR3 length: 16 residues. Germline CDR1 is SGHDT and CDR2 is YYEEEE. The CDR3 coding sequence is TGTGCCAGCAGCTTGGGGGCGACAGTGTCTAATTCACCCCTCCACTTT. As protein: CASSLGATVSNSPLHF.

V and J are TRBV28 and TRBJ2-2, with TRBD2 as a possible D gene (5 bases). The V end was cut by 3 bases, the J end by 5 bases, with 10 bases between. Germline CDR1 and CDR2: MDHEN and SYDVKM. The CDR3 extends over 14 amino acids. The CDR3 sequence is CASSFNGNTGELFF. The CDR3 DNA reads TGTGCCAGCAGTTTCAACGGGAATACCGGGGAGCTGTTTTTT.

The V call is TRBV10-3, the J call TRBJ1-5; D not certain. V was trimmed by 2 bases and J by 0 bases, leaving 5 bases between them. Germline V gene sequence: CDR1 ENHRY, CDR2 SYGVKD. This CDR3 comprises 14 residues. CDR3 loop: CAISEEPSNQPQHF. For the CDR3, the DNA is TGTGCCATCAGTGAGGAGCCTAGCAATCAGCCCCAGCATTTT.

This clone was observed once. The chain couples TRBV28 to TRBJ1-5, with 7 nucleotides matching TRBD1. Germline assignment: CDR1 MDHEN and CDR2 SYDVKM. CDR3 size: 15 residues. The V and J ends lost 3 bases and 2 bases, in that order; junction bases with no gene match: 4. CDR3 sequence: CASSFWTGGNQPQHF. The CDR3 DNA reads TGTGCCAGCAGTTTCTGGACAGGAGGCAATCAGCCCCAGCATTTT.

The chain joins TRBV7-9 to TRBJ2-3; TRBD1 matches at 9 bases. The J segment lost 3 bases and the V segment lost 4 bases, leaving 5 bases of the junction unmatched. CDR3 length: 15 amino acids. The germline V gene has CDR1 SEHNR and CDR2 FQNEAQ (reference sequence). For the CDR3, the DNA is TGTGCCAGCAGCTCCGGACAGGGGTTAACAGATACGCAGTATTTT. It codes for CASSSGQGLTDTQYF.

The J gene is TRBJ1-5, the V gene TRBV11-2; D uncertain. V gave up 3 bases and J gave up 3 bases, with 9 bases separating them. Germline V gene sequence: CDR1 SGHAT, CDR2 FQNNGV. This CDR3 is 14 amino acids long. CDR3 amino acids: CASSFPGDNQPQHF. Here the CDR3 DNA reads TGTGCCAGCAGCTTCCCCGGGGACAATCAGCCCCAGCATTTT.

The chain joins TRBV19 to TRBJ2-5, with D possibly being TRBD2 (6 bases). Germline-derived CDR1 and CDR2 are LNHDA and SQIVND (reference sequence). Deletions cut 3 bases from V and 0 bases from J, with 14 bases between. This CDR3 has 16 amino acids. CDR3 bases: TGTGCCAGTAGTATTGAGGCGGGGAGATACCAAGAGACCCAGTACTTC. This codes for CASSIEAGRYQETQYF.

The V call is TRBV9, the J call TRBJ1-5; D possibly corresponds to TRBD1 (5 bases). The germline V gene encodes CDR1 SGDLS and CDR2 YYNGEE. The CDR3 is 15 residues long. Trimming removed 0 bases at V and 5 bases at J, with 12 bases between. CDR3 protein: CASSVDVGAYQPQHF. CDR3 nucleotides: TGTGCCAGCAGCGTAGACGTCGGGGCCTATCAGCCCCAGCATTTT.